The subject of this entry is one T cell receptor (beta chain). The antigen is unknown. Some clones are missing from TCRdb's copy, which holds only in-frame ones; the method was immunoSEQ multiplex PCR. The sample has roughly 65,000 clones; approximately 90% are singletons. CDR3 length: 16 residues. Germline CDR1 reads SGHTA; CDR2 reads FQGNSA. The junction had 15 bases not matched to a gene; V was cut back by 6 bases and J by 8 bases. This entry is derived from a study of cytomegalovirus exposure and HLA in healthy donors. Overall study context: Both the 120 or so validation repertoires and the approximately 700 first-cohort repertoires used the same platform, as reported by a later analysis. General study results and limits: First-cohort TCR clusters were later found to tend to co-occur in the 120 or so validation repertoires.

This TCR was recovered from a man younger than 35 in good health and CMV-seronegative. Sequencing was performed on PBMCs. This chain uses TRBV7-2 with TRBJ2-1; 8 positions match TRBD1. CDR3 residues: CASREPSGQATYEQFF. In DNA form, the CDR3 reads TGTGCCAGCAGGGAACCTTCGGGACAGGCGACGTATGAGCAGTTCTTC. The full variable domain, its missing parts supplied by reference TRBV7-2 and TRBJ2-1, is GAGVSQSPSNKVTEKGKDVELRCDPISGHTALYWYRQSLGQGLEFLIYFQGNSAPDKSGLPSDRFSAERTGGSVSTLTIQRTQQEDSAVYLCASREPSGQATYEQFFGPGTRLTVL.